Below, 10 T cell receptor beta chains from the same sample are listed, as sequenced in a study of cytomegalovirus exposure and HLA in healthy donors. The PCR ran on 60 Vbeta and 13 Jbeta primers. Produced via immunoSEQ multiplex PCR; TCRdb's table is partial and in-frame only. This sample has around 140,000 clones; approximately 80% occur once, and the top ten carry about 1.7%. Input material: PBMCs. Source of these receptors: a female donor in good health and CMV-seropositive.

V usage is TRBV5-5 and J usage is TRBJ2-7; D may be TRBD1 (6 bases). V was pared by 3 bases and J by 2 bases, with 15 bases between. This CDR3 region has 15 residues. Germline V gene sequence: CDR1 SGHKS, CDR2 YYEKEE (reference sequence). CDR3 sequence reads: CASSYALDRPYEQYF. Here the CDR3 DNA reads TGTGCCAGCAGCTATGCCCTAGACAGGCCCTACGAGCAGTACTTC.

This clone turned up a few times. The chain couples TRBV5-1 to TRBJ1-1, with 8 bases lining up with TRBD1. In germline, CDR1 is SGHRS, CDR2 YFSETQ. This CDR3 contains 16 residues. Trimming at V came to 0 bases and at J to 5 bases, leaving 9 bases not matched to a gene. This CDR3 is CASSLVQGVGGTEAFF. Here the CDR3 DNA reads TGCGCCAGCAGCTTGGTACAGGGGGTTGGTGGGACTGAAGCTTTCTTT.

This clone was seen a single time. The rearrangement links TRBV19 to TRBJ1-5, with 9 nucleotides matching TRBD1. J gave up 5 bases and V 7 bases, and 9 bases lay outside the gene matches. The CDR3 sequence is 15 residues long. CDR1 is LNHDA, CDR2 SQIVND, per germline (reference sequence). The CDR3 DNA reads TGTGCCAGTACGGGCCGGACAGGGGCATATCAGCCCCAGCATTTT. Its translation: CASTGRTGAYQPQHF.

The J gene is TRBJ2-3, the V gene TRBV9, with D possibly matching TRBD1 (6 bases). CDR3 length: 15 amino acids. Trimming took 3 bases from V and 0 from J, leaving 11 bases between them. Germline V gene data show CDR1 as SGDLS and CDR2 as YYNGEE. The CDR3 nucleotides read TGTGCCAGCAGCGAGTGGACAGAGAGCACAGATACGCAGTATTTT. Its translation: CASSEWTESTDTQYF.

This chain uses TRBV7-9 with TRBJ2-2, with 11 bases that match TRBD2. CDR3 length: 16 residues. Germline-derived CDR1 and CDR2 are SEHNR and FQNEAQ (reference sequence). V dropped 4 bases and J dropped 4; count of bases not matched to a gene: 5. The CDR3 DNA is TGTGCCAGCAGCTCGTCCGGGACTAGCGGCACCGGGGAGCTGTTTTTT. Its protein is CASSSSGTSGTGELFF. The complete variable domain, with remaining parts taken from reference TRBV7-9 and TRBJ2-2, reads DTGVSQNPRHKITKRGQNVTFRCDPISEHNRLYWYRQTLGQGPEFLTYFQNEAQLEKSRLLSDRFSAERPKGSFSTLEIQRTEQGDSAMYLCASSSSGTSGTGELFFGEGSRLTVL.

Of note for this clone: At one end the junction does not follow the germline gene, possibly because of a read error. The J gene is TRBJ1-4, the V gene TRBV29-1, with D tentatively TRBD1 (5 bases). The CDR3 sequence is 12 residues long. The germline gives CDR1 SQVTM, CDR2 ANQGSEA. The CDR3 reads CGVGGRAEKLFF. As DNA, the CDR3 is TGCGGCGTGGGGGGTCGGGCTGAAAAACTGTTTTTT.

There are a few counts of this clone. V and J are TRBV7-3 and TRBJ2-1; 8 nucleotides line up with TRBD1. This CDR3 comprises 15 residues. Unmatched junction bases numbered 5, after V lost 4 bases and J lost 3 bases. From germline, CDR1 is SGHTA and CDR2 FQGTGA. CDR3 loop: CASSSGTGVYNEQFF. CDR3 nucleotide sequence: TGTGCCAGCAGCTCCGGGACAGGCGTCTACAATGAGCAGTTCTTC.

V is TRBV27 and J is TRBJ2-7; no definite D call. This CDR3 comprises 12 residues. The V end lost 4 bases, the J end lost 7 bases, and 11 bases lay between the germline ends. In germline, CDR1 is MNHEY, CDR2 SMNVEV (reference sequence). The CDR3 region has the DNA TGTGCCAGCAGTTCCCAGTCGTCGGAGCAGTACTTC. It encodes CASSSQSSEQYF.

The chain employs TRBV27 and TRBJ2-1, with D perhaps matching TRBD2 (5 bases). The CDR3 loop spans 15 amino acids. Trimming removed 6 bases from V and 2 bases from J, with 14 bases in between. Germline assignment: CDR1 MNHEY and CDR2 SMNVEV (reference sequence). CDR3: CASRHIVGTYNEQFF. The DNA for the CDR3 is TGTGCCAGCAGACACATAGTCGGGACCTACAATGAGCAGTTCTTC.

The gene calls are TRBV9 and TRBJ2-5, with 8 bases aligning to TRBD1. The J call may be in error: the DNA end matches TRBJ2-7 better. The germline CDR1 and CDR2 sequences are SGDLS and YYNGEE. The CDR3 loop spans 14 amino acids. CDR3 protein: CASSSGTGDDEQYF. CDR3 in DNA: TGTGCCAGCAGCTCGGGGACAGGCGACGACGAGCAGTACTTC.